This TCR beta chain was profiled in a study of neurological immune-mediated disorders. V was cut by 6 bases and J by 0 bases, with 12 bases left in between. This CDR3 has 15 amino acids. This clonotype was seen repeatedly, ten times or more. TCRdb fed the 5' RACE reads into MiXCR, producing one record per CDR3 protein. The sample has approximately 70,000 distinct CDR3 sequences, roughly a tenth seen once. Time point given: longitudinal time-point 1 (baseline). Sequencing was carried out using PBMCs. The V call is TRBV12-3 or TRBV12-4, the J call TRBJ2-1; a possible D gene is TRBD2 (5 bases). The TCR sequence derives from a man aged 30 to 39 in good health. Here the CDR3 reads CASRALGSSYNEQFF. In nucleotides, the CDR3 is TGTGCCAGCAGGGCCCTGGGGAGCTCCTACAATGAGCAGTTCTTC.